This T cell receptor beta chain was recovered during a study of beta chain features in type 1 diabetes. The study reverse transcribed the entire isolated RNA, so it sequenced expressed TCRB transcripts. TCRdb keeps only in-frame clones here, not all; method: immunoSEQ multiplex PCR. The sample shows about 350,000 clones, roughly a fifth of them seen only once. V shed 4 bases, J shed 5 bases, and the junction held 14 bases outside the gene matches. CDR1 is LGHNA and CDR2 is YSLEER in the germline V gene. This CDR3 has 17 residues. This clone was counted only a few times. The receptor was derived from a young woman in good health. The sample comprised naive CD4+ T cells from blood. The rearrangement joins TRBV4-3 to TRBJ2-5, with TRBD2 matching 9 bases. This CDR3 reads CASSPGQGGGAWETQYF. The CDR3 region has the DNA TGCGCCAGCAGCCCCGGACAAGGCGGGGGGGCCTGGGAGACCCAGTACTTC.